Shown below are 18 T cell receptor beta chains from a single sample sequenced in a study of shared clonotypes between healthy human individuals. Measured with immunoSEQ multiplex PCR; TCRdb has only the in-frame clones, and not every one. The sample records around 990,000 clones, roughly 77% being singletons. Material for sequencing was memory CD4+ T cells from PBMCs. Subset reported: CD45RA-negative fraction. Source of these receptors: a young man in good health. Some clones in this sample may be carry-over from other donors' samples.

The chain recombines TRBV27 with TRBJ2-5, with 8 bases that match TRBD1. The CDR3 length is 13 residues. V shed 5 bases, J shed 5 bases, and the junction held 4 bases outside the gene matches. From germline, CDR1 is MNHEY and CDR2 SMNVEV (reference sequence). Here the CDR3 DNA reads TGTGCCAGCAGTAGGACAGGGCGGGAGACCCAGTACTTC. Protein product: CASSRTGRETQYF.

This clone appeared many times. This sequence may be a read error, since a much larger clone differs from it by one base. Different DNA sequences within this sample yield the same CDR3. The chain recombines TRBV18 with TRBJ1-5; D may be TRBD1 (5 bases). Germline V lookup: CDR1 KGHSH, CDR2 LQKENI. The CDR3 runs to 13 residues. V lost 3 bases and J 2 bases, leaving 5 bases between the germline ends. The CDR3 DNA reads as TGTGCCAGCTCACCGACAGGCAATCAGCCCCAGCATTTT. Its translation: CASSPTGNQPQHF. The variable domain in full, with the rest retrieved from reference TRBV18 and TRBJ1-5, is NAGVMQNPRHLVRRRGQEARLRCSPMKGHSHVYWYRQLPEEGLKFMVYLQKENIIDESGMPKERFSAEFPKEGPSILRIQQVVRGDSAAYFCASSPTGNQPQHFGDGTRLSIL.

This rearrangement joins TRBV2 to TRBJ1-2, with D perhaps matching TRBD1 (6 bases). V was cut by 7 bases and J by 4 bases, with 13 bases left in between. CDR1 is SNHLY and CDR2 is FYNNEI in the germline V gene. The CDR3 is 13 amino acids. CDR3 coding DNA: TGTGCCAGCAACCTCGGGGGCCCCTATGGCTACACCTTC. Its protein product is CASNLGGPYGYTF.

The rearrangement uses TRBV28 and TRBJ2-3; the match to TRBD2 covers 10 bases. The CDR3 spans 14 residues. Per germline, CDR1 MDHEN and CDR2 SYDVKM. The J segment lost 6 bases and the V segment lost 8 bases, leaving 8 bases of the junction unmatched. In DNA, the CDR3 is TGTGCCAGCCGGCTAGCGGGAGAACCGGATACGCAGTATTTT. Its protein product is CASRLAGEPDTQYF.

The rearrangement links TRBV20-1 to TRBJ2-7, with D perhaps assigned TRBD1 or TRBD2 (5 bases each). The V end was cut by 5 bases, the J end by 7 bases, with 12 bases between. The CDR3 runs to 11 residues. Germline loops: CDR1 DFQATT, CDR2 SNEGSKA (reference sequence). CDR3 sequence reads: CSASRGTEQYF. In nucleotides, the CDR3 is TGCAGTGCTTCCAGAGGGACGGAGCAGTACTTC.

The chain carries TRBV30 and TRBJ2-5, with 9 bases aligning to TRBD1. V shed 8 bases, J shed 4 bases, and the junction held 11 bases outside the gene matches. Germline-derived CDR1 and CDR2 are GTSNPN and SVGIG (reference sequence). The CDR3 extends over 14 amino acids. The chain's CDR3 is CAHPGTGFRETQYF. As DNA, the CDR3 is TGTGCCCACCCCGGGACAGGGTTTAGAGAGACCCAGTACTTC.

The CDR3 is CASSRGVGSYEQYF. The CDR3 coding sequence is TGTGCCAGCAGTCGAGGGGTCGGTTCCTACGAGCAGTACTTC. This rearrangement joins TRBV25-1 to TRBJ2-7; D may be TRBD1 or TRBD2 (5 bases each). CDR1 and CDR2 (germline): MGHDK, SYGVNS. The CDR3 length is 14 residues. Between the trimmed V and J ends, which lost 5 bases and 1 base, there was a span of 12 bases.

This clone was counted between two and nine times. The V gene is TRBV19, the J gene TRBJ2-7; 7 bases map to TRBD1. The germline V gene encodes CDR1 LNHDA and CDR2 SQIVND (reference sequence). The V and J ends lost 4 bases and 1 base, in that order; junction bases with no gene match: 4. This CDR3 has 14 amino acids. The CDR3 sequence is CASSKTGYSYEQYF. The CDR3 region has the DNA TGTGCCAGTAGTAAGACAGGGTATTCCTACGAGCAGTACTTC.

The chain employs TRBV28 and TRBJ1-5; no definite D call. This CDR3 region has 13 residues. Germline loops: CDR1 MDHEN, CDR2 SYDVKM. V gave up 5 bases and J gave up 4 bases, with 9 bases separating them. The CDR3 coding sequence is TGTGCCAGCAGTGGGCAATTGAATCAGCCCCAGCATTTT. This codes for CASSGQLNQPQHF.

This chain joins TRBV12-1 and TRBJ2-3; the table calls TRBD2, which could not be checked here. TRBV12-1 is reported as a pseudogene. The CDR3 is 16 residues long. The CDR3 DNA is TGTGCCAGCAGCTCTTTAGCGGCCTTAAGCACAGATACGCAGTATTTT. This sequence encodes CASSSLAALSTDTQYF.

The V gene is TRBV5-6, the J gene TRBJ2-5, with 14 bases fitting TRBD2. Unmatched junction bases numbered 3, after V lost 0 bases and J lost 5 bases. Germline values: CDR1 SGHDT, CDR2 YYEEEE. The CDR3 spans 16 residues. In DNA form, the CDR3 reads TGTGCCAGCAGCTTGGGGAGACTAGCGGGAGGGGAGACCCAGTACTTC. This codes for CASSLGRLAGGETQYF.

V is TRBV7-3 and J is TRBJ1-5; weak D call: TRBD1 (6 bases). Trimming took off 5 bases at V and 6 bases at J, with 11 bases between the two ends. Germline V gene sequence: CDR1 SGHTA, CDR2 FQGTGA. CDR3 size: 13 residues. The CDR3 loop reads CASSPGDRQPQHF. CDR3 nucleotides: TGTGCCAGCAGCCCAGGGGATCGTCAGCCCCAGCATTTT.

This clone was picked up a small number of times. This chain links TRBV27 with TRBJ2-2; D tentatively fits TRBD1 or TRBD2 (6 bases each). V was trimmed by 6 bases and J by 6 bases, leaving 14 bases between them. This CDR3 has 14 amino acids. Germline V gene data show CDR1 as MNHEY and CDR2 as SMNVEV (reference sequence). CDR3 in DNA: TGTGCCAGCAGCCTGACGGGGGCCCCCGGGGAGCTGTTTTTT. Protein product: CASSLTGAPGELFF.

The rearrangement uses TRBV7-2 and TRBJ2-5; 7 bases are a match to TRBD1. This CDR3 is 14 amino acids long. From germline, CDR1 is SGHTA and CDR2 FQGNSA. Trimming cost V 5 bases and J 2 bases; bases outside gene matches: 5. CDR3: CASSGRDRQETQYF. The CDR3 bases are TGTGCCAGCAGCGGCCGGGACAGACAAGAGACCCAGTACTTC.

V usage is TRBV28 and J usage is TRBJ1-3; D is undetermined. This CDR3 contains 14 residues. Trimming left V 6 bases short and J 4 bases short, with 13 bases between. The V gene's germline CDR1 is MDHEN and CDR2 SYDVKM. The DNA of the CDR3 is TGTGCCAGCAGGCTGGCGTCTGCCGGAAACACCATATATTTT. It specifies CASRLASAGNTIYF.

J is TRBJ2-3 and V is TRBV11-3; 10 bases line up with TRBD2. After removal of 1 base from V and 8 bases from J, the junction contained 12 bases not matched to a gene. The CDR3 loop spans 17 amino acids. In germline, CDR1 is SGHNT, CDR2 YENEEA. CDR3 sequence: CASSLVFLAGEEGTQYF. The CDR3 DNA sequence: TGTGCCAGCAGCTTAGTTTTCCTAGCGGGAGAGGAGGGTACGCAGTATTTT.

The rearrangement uses TRBV7-3 and TRBJ2-1; TRBD2 matches 12 bases. Losses at the gene ends were 5 bases for V and 7 bases for J; bases not matched to a gene: 6. The germline CDR1 and CDR2 sequences are SGHTA and FQGTGA. CDR3 size: 15 residues. The CDR3 sequence: CASSLGLAGPNEQFF. CDR3 DNA: TGTGCCAGCAGCCTCGGACTAGCGGGACCAAATGAGCAGTTCTTC.

The chain joins TRBV28 to TRBJ1-5; D remains unclear. Germline V gene lookup returns CDR1 MDHEN and CDR2 SYDVKM. The length of the CDR3 is 12 residues. Trimming took off 8 bases at V and 9 bases at J, with 14 bases between the two ends. The CDR3, as DNA: TGTGCCAGCTCAACGCCGTCCGGGCCCCAGCATTTT. It translates to CASSTPSGPQHF.